One and the same sample provided the 18 T cell receptor beta chains below, sequenced in a study of blood T cell repertoires in COVID-19. Clones were sequenced by immunoSEQ multiplex PCR, and TCRdb holds only the in-frame ones, with some missing. The repertoire holds 97,000 or so clones, with approximately 79% as singletons. Sequencing input: peripheral blood. The receptors here all came from a woman aged 80 or older with active or convalescent COVID-19.

This clone was seen a handful of times. This chain connects TRBV16 to TRBJ1-5, with D hard to call. CDR1 and CDR2 (germline): KGHSY, FQNENV. V gave up 6 bases and J gave up 0 bases, with 6 bases separating them. The CDR3 runs to 13 residues. The CDR3 here is CASRDTSNQPQHF. CDR3 bases: TGTGCCAGCAGAGACACTAGCAATCAGCCCCAGCATTTT.

This clone was found once. The CDR3 DNA sequence: TGTGCCAGCAGCGTGGGGGACAAGAACACTGAAGCTTTCTTT. It encodes CASSVGDKNTEAFF. This rearrangement joins TRBV9 to TRBJ1-1; a possible D gene is TRBD1 (6 bases). The CDR3 covers 14 residues. V was trimmed by 2 bases and J by 1 base, leaving 9 bases between them. Germline values: CDR1 SGDLS, CDR2 YYNGEE.

This rearrangement joins TRBV7-9 to TRBJ1-5, with D tentatively TRBD1 (5 bases). The CDR3 totals 13 residues. V was trimmed by 6 bases and J by 6 bases, leaving 12 bases between them. CDR1 is SEHNR, CDR2 FQNEAQ, per germline (reference sequence). CDR3 in DNA: TGTGCCAGCAGTTACCAGGGCGGTCAGCCCCAGCATTTT. It codes for CASSYQGGQPQHF.

J is TRBJ1-2 and V is TRBV27; 10 nucleotides agree with TRBD1. The CDR3 consists of 21 residues. Germline V CDR1 and CDR2: MNHEY, SMNVEV (reference sequence). The V gene end was trimmed by 6 bases and the J gene end by 1 base; junction bases not matched to a gene: 23. The DNA for the CDR3 is TGTGCCAGCAGCTTTGCAAGACAGGGGGCGAACAGAATTCTCCTTAACTATGGCTACACCTTC. Its protein is CASSFARQGANRILLNYGYTF.

The chain carries TRBV5-1 and TRBJ1-1, with TRBD1 identical over 10 bases. With V trimmed by 3 bases and J by 4 bases, 9 bases remained unmatched. CDR3 length equals 16 residues. CDR1 and CDR2 from the germline V gene are SGHRS and YFSETQ. This chain's CDR3 is CASSSGTGEFRTEAFF. Written as DNA, the CDR3 is TGCGCCAGCAGCTCAGGGACAGGGGAGTTTCGCACTGAAGCTTTCTTT.

V usage is TRBV6-2 or TRBV6-3 and J usage is TRBJ1-1; 7 bases match TRBD1. Germline-derived CDR1 and CDR2 are MNHEY and SVGEGT. The V and J ends lost 5 bases and 0 bases, in that order; junction bases with no gene match: 9. This CDR3 is built from 16 residues. The CDR3 DNA follows: TGTGCCAGCAGTATACCGGGACAGTCCTTGAACACTGAAGCTTTCTTT. This codes for CASSIPGQSLNTEAFF.

In this sample, this clone turned up a few times. The chain is built from TRBV5-1 and TRBJ2-2, with 9 nucleotides matching TRBD2. Germline CDR1 reads SGHRS; CDR2 reads YFSETQ. There are 18 residues in the CDR3. V lost 2 bases and J lost 1; bases outside the gene matches: 9. As DNA, the CDR3 is TGCGCCAGCAGCTTCTCGGTAGCGGGAGTTCAGAACACCGGGGAGCTGTTTTTT. Translating it yields CASSFSVAGVQNTGELFF.

As regards this clone: At one end, the junction sequence differs from germline, possibly due to a read error. J is TRBJ2-5 and V is TRBV29-1, with D perhaps matching TRBD2 (6 bases). Looked up from germline, CDR1 is SQVTM and CDR2 is ANQGSEA. This CDR3 has 12 amino acids. The DNA for the CDR3 is TGCAGCGTTGAAGATCTCTGGAGGGCCCGGGACTTC. Encoded protein: CSVEDLWRARDF.

A few counts support this clone. This chain links TRBV9 with TRBJ2-1, with TRBD2 identical over 10 bases. V was clipped by 4 bases and J by 5 bases; unmatched bases: 6. Germline CDR1 is SGDLS and CDR2 is YYNGEE. This CDR3 region has 15 residues. The CDR3 nucleotides are TGTGCCAGCAGCAAAGGACTAGCGGAAAACAATGAGCAGTTCTTC. It specifies CASSKGLAENNEQFF. Together with reference TRBV9 and TRBJ2-1, the CDR3 gives the full variable domain: DSGVTQTPKHLITATGQRVTLRCSPRSGDLSVYWYQQSLDQGLQFLIQYYNGEERAKGNILERFSAQQFPDLHSELNLSSLELGDSALYFCASSKGLAENNEQFFGPGTRLTVL.

The genes are TRBV18 and TRBJ1-1; no definite D call. This CDR3 region has 13 residues. Per the germline V gene, CDR1 is KGHSH and CDR2 is LQKENI. V gave up 4 bases and J gave up 2 bases, with 8 bases separating them. The CDR3 reads CASSHAVNTEAFF. CDR3 bases: TGTGCCAGCTCACACGCAGTCAACACTGAAGCTTTCTTT.

The CDR3 is CASSERAGPAGYTF. In DNA, the CDR3 is TGTGCCAGCAGTGAACGCGCGGGACCGGCAGGCTACACCTTC. This rearrangement joins TRBV2 to TRBJ1-2; weak D call: TRBD1 (5 bases). In germline, CDR1 is SNHLY, CDR2 FYNNEI. This CDR3 is 14 amino acids long. V was pared by 2 bases and J by 8 bases, with 15 bases between. The variable domain in full, completed from reference TRBV2 and TRBJ1-2, reads EPEVTQTPSHQVTQMGQEVILRCVPISNHLYFYWYRQILGQKVEFLVSFYNNEISEKSEIFDDQFSVERPDGSNFTLKIRSTKLEDSAMYFCASSERAGPAGYTFGSGTRLTVV.

This chain joins TRBV7-6 and TRBJ1-6; TRBD1 is a possible D gene (6 bases). The CDR3 has 16 residues. CDR1 is SGHVS, CDR2 FNYEAQ, per germline. Trimming left V 1 base short and J 10 bases short, with 17 bases between. The CDR3 DNA reads as TGTGCCAGCAGCTTAGTATTCGCAGGGGAAGGGTCACCCCTCCACTTT. It encodes CASSLVFAGEGSPLHF.

The gene calls are TRBV7-6 and TRBJ2-1; D may be TRBD1 (6 bases). The V end was cut by 1 base, the J end by 5 bases, with 15 bases between. Per germline, CDR1 SGHVS and CDR2 FNYEAQ. The CDR3 consists of 16 residues. CDR3 nucleotides: TGTGCCAGCAGCTTAGGTGAGGGGGTAAAGAACAATGAGCAGTTCTTC. Amino acid sequence: CASSLGEGVKNNEQFF. Using reference TRBV7-6 and TRBJ2-1 for the parts outside the CDR3, the full variable domain is GAGVSQSPRYKVTKRGQDVALRCDPISGHVSLYWYRQALGQGPEFLTYFNYEAQQDKSGLPNDRFSAERPEGSISTLTIQRTEQRDSAMYRCASSLGEGVKNNEQFFGPGTRLTVL.

This clone was detected a few times. Relative to the germline gene, one junction end is altered; a read error may explain this. The V and J genes are TRBV5-1 and TRBJ1-5; maybe TRBD1 (5 bases). This CDR3 is 14 amino acids long. Germline V gene data show CDR1 as SGHRS and CDR2 as YFSETQ. CDR3 amino acids: CASSFGGRNQPQHF. CDR3 DNA sequence: TGTGCCAGCAGCTTCGGGGGACGCAATCAGCCCCAGCATTTT.

The chain employs TRBV5-6 and TRBJ2-5; D is undetermined. Germline values: CDR1 SGHDT, CDR2 YYEEEE. The CDR3 runs to 13 residues. Deletions cut 1 base from V and 5 bases from J, with 9 bases between. The CDR3 DNA reads as TGTGCCAGCAGCTTGTGGCTGGGCGAGACCCAGTACTTC. Its translation is CASSLWLGETQYF.

This chain uses TRBV5-5 with TRBJ2-1, with TRBD2 matching 11 bases. Germline V gives CDR1 SGHKS, CDR2 YYEKEE (reference sequence). This CDR3 is built from 15 residues. The ends lost 0 bases at V and 10 bases at J; junction bases unmatched: 6. The DNA for the CDR3 is TGTGCCAGCAGCTTGGTTTTACTAGCGGGAGAGGAGCAGTTCTTC. Its protein is CASSLVLLAGEEQFF.

The V call is TRBV28, the J call TRBJ2-5; 9 bases fit TRBD1. Looked up from germline, CDR1 is MDHEN and CDR2 is SYDVKM. J lost 0 bases, V lost 5 bases, and 7 bases had no gene match. This CDR3 has 16 amino acids. This CDR3 is CASSGRGTGYQETQYF. DNA of the CDR3: TGTGCCAGCAGTGGGAGAGGGACAGGGTACCAAGAGACCCAGTACTTC.

J is TRBJ2-3 and V is TRBV24-1, with 12 bases identical to TRBD1. Germline CDR1 KGHDR, CDR2 SFDVKD. This CDR3 has 15 residues. V shed 5 bases and J 3 bases; nucleotides not matched to a gene: 2. The CDR3 sequence: CATSGGQGATDTQYF. For the CDR3, the DNA is TGTGCCACCAGTGGGGGACAGGGGGCTACAGATACGCAGTATTTT.